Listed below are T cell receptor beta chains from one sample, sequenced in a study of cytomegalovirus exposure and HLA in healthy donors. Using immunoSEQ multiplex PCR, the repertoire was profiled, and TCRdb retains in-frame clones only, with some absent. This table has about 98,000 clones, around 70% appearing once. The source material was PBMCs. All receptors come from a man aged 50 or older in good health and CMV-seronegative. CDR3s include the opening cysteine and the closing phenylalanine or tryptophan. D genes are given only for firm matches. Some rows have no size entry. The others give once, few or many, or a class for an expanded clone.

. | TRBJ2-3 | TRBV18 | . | TGTGCCAGCTCACCACCGTTCGGGGGCACAGATACGCAGTATTTT | CASSPPFGGTDTQYF
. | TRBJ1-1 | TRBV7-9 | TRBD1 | TGTTCCAGCAGCTGGGACAGGGCAACTGAAGCTTTCTTT | CSSSWDRATEAFF
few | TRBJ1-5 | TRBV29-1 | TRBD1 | TGCAGCGTTGAAATTACCGCCGGGACAGGGGTAAAGCAGCCCCAGCATTTT | CSVEITAGTGVKQPQHF
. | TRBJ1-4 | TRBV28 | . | TGTGCCAGCAACGACAGCCCTAATGAAAAACTGTTTTTT | CASNDSPNEKLFF
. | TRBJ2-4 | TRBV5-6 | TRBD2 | TGTGCCAGCAGCCAAAGGGAGCGGGGGGTAGCCAAAAACATTCAGTACTTC | CASSQRERGVAKNIQYF
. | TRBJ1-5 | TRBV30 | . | TGTGCCTGGAGTGTATCGGGTCAGCCCCAGCATTTT | CAWSVSGQPQHF
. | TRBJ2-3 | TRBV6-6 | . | TGTGCCAGCAGTTACCGCGGACAGGGAGGGGCAGATACGCAGTATTTT | CASSYRGQGGADTQYF
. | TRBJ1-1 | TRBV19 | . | TGTGCCAGTAGTATTACGGGTGGACAAGCTGAAGCTTTCTTT | CASSITGGQAEAFF
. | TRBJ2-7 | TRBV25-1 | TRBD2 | TGTGCCAGCAGTGAGGCGGGGGTGGCCTACGAGCAGTACTTC | CASSEAGVAYEQYF
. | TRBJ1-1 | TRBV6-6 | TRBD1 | TGTGCCAGCAGTCTCACGCGTGGACAGGGGAACACTGAAGCTTTCTTT | CASSLTRGQGNTEAFF
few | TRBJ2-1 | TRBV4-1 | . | TGCGCCAGCAGAGGAAACAGGGATGAGCAGTTCTTC | CASRGNRDEQFF
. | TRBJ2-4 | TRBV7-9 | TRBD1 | TGTTCCAGCAGCTCGGGACAGCTAAAAAACATTCAGTACTTC | CSSSSGQLKNIQYF
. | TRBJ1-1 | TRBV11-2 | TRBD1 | TGTGCCAGCAGCTTTCTCACAGGGGACACTGAAGCTTTCTTT | CASSFLTGDTEAFF
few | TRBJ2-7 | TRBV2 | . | TGTGCCAGCAGTGAATATAGTCGGGGTTCCTACGAGCAGTACTTC | CASSEYSRGSYEQYF
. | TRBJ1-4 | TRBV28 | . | TGTGCCAGCAGCTCCCCTGGGGGGGGCGGTGAAAAACTGTTTTTT | CASSSPGGGGEKLFF
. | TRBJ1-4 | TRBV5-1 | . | TGCGCCAGCAGCTTGAACGGAGGGGATGAAAAACTGTTTTTT | CASSLNGGDEKLFF
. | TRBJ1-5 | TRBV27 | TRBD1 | TGTGCCAGCAGTCCCATCGACAGGGGCAATAGCAATCAGCCCCAGCATTTT | CASSPIDRGNSNQPQHF
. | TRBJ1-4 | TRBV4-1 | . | TGCGCCAGCAGCCCTATACCATTCGGGGGAGAGAATGAAAAACTGTTTTTT | CASSPIPFGGENEKLFF
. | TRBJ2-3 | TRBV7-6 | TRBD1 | TGTGCCAGCAGTTCGGGGACAGGCCCTTGGGATACGCAGTATTTT | CASSSGTGPWDTQYF
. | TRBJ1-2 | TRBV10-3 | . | TGTGCCATCAGTGTTTTGACAGGAGAATCAGCGGCGAACTATGGCTACACCTTC | CAISVLTGESAANYGYTF
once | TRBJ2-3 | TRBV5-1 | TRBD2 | TGCGCCAGCAGCTCTAGCGGGGTTACAGATACGCAGTATTTT | CASSSSGVTDTQYF
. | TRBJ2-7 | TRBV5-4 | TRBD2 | TGTGCCAGCAGGCCCCGAGCGGGAGGGCCCAACGAGCAGTACTTC | CASRPRAGGPNEQYF
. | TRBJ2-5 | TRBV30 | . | TGTGCCTGTTCGGGTTCACAAGAGACCCAGTACTTC | CACSGSQETQYF
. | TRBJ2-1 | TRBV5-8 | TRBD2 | TGTGCCAGCAGCTTGGGGGTAGCGGGGTACAATGAGCAGTTCTTC | CASSLGVAGYNEQFF
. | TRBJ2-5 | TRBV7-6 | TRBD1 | TGTGCCAGCAGCCAGGGACAGTCCATCCAAGAGACCCAGTACTTC | CASSQGQSIQETQYF
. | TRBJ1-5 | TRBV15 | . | TGTGCCACCAGCACCCGTTCTCAGGGGCGTCAGCCCCAGCATTTT | CATSTRSQGRQPQHF
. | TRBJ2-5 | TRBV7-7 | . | TGTGCTAGCAGCTTAGCAGAGCAAGAGACCCAGTACTTC | CASSLAEQETQYF
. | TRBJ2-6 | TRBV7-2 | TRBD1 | TGTGCCAGCAGCTTGGGACAGGCCCCGGGGGGGGCCAACGTCCTGACTTTC | CASSLGQAPGGANVLTF
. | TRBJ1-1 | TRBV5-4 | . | TGTGCCAGCAGCCTTACCTGGTTGGGAGGCACTGAAGCTTTCTTT | CASSLTWLGGTEAFF
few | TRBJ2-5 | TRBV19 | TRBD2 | TGTGCCAGTAGTAGTTTCGGGACTAGCGGGGGAAGGGGAGAGACCCAGTACTTC | CASSSFGTSGGRGETQYF
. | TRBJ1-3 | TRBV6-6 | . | TGTGCCAGCAGTCCCCAGACAGGCTCTGGAAACACCATATATTTT | CASSPQTGSGNTIYF
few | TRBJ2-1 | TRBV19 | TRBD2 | TGTGCCAGTAGTGTCCTAGCGGGGTCCTACAATGAGCAGTTCTTC | CASSVLAGSYNEQFF
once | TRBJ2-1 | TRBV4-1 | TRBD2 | TGCGCCAGCAGCCAAGTCGCCTTAGCGGGATCTCATGAGCAGTTCTTC | CASSQVALAGSHEQFF
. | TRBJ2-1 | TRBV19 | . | TGTGCCAGTAGTGCTGACTGGCGGGGAAACTACAATGAGCAGTTCTTC | CASSADWRGNYNEQFF
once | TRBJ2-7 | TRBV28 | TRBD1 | TGTGCCAGCTGCGATCAGGACAGGGGCTACAAGCAGTACTTC | CASCDQDRGYKQYF
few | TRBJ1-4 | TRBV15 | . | TGTGCCACGAGATACTCGGATCTTGGTCCGAAGGGGATCGGGCAGGAAAAACTGTTTTTT | CATRYSDLGPKGIGQEKLFF
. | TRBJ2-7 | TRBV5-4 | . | TGTGCGACACGGAGGGGCGGTAACTCCTACGAGCAGTACTTC | CATRRGGNSYEQYF
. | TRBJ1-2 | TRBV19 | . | TGTGCCAGTAGTAGTTGGACAGAAGGTACGGCCGCTCTTGGCTACACCTTC | CASSSWTEGTAALGYTF
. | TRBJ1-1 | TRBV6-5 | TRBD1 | TGTGCCAGCAGTCCTGGACAGGGGGTTAACACTGAAGCTTTCTTT | CASSPGQGVNTEAFF
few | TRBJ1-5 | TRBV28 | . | TGTGCCAGCACCCTGCAGAATCAGCCCCAGCATTTT | CASTLQNQPQHF
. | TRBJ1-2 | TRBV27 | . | TGTGCCAGCAGCCTATCAGGTGGGGGAGGGGATGGCTACACCTTC | CASSLSGGGGDGYTF
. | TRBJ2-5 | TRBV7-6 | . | TGTGCCAGCAGCCCCAGGCCGATCGGAGAGACCCAGTACTTC | CASSPRPIGETQYF
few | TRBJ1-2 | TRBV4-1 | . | TGTGCCAGCAGCCAAGATCAATATGGCTACACCTTC | CASSQDQYGYTF
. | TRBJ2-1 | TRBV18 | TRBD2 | TGTGCCAGCTCACCGGGACTAGCGGGGAATGAGCAGTTCTTC | CASSPGLAGNEQFF
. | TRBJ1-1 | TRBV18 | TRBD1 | TGTGCCAGCTCACCCACGACAGGGGAGCTAGCTTTCTTT | CASSPTTGELAFF
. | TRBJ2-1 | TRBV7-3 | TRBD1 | TGTTCCAGCAGCTTAATGGGCTTTGGACAGGGGGACAATGAGCAGTTCTTC | CSSSLMGFGQGDNEQFF